This entry concerns a single T cell receptor (beta chain). Its specificity is unknown. The data derive from a study of T-cell memory formation after mild COVID-19. Broader study findings: Memory from before infection featured some responding clones, which suggests cross-reactive memory joined.

MiXCR was run by TCRdb on the 5' RACE reads, yielding one entry per CDR3 protein. Of 550,000 to 650,000 distinct CDR3 sequences in the sample, roughly 17% were seen once. The receptor was isolated from an adult woman who had mild COVID-19 (a few samples of this study predate the infection). Cell type and time point are not known. Sequencing used PBMCs or a T cell subset sorted from them (not recorded which).

In DNA, the CDR3 is TGTGCCTGGAGTGCCGCAAAGAACACTGAAGCTTTCTTT. It codes for CAWSAAKNTEAFF. The rearrangement uses TRBV30 and TRBJ1-1; D not certain. This CDR3 is built from 13 residues. V was trimmed by 1 base and J by 1 base, leaving 7 bases between them. Germline V gene data show CDR1 as GTSNPN and CDR2 as SVGIG (reference sequence).